The T cell receptor (beta chain) under discussion was sequenced for a study of blood T cell repertoires in COVID-19. The wider study: The origin of the acute and convalescent COVID-19 samples was the United States, Italy and Spain. Nucleic acid was either cDNA or gDNA, and it came from T cells, B-cell-depleted T cells, or PBMCs.

Original processing methods: From reference gene primer amplification, estimates of nucleated cell counts were derived. Produced via immunoSEQ multiplex PCR; TCRdb's table is partial and in-frame only. V and J calls and clone size follow that table, whereas D and trimming were derived from the DNA. This sample has 200,000 to 250,000 clones; about 90% occur once, and the top ten carry more than 10%. V lost 8 bases and J lost 2, with 20 bases in between. Germline V gene lookup returns CDR1 SGDLS and CDR2 YYNGEE. This CDR3 spans 15 amino acids. What was sequenced was peripheral blood. The receptor was derived from a woman between 18 and 30 years old who had recovered from COVID-19. This chain links TRBV9 with TRBJ2-7; D might be TRBD2 (7 bases). CDR3: CARPRRGGNTYEQYF. The CDR3 DNA reads TGTGCCAGGCCGCGTAGGGGGGGGAACACCTACGAGCAGTACTTC. The whole variable domain, filled in from reference TRBV9 and TRBJ2-7, reads DSGVTQTPKHLITATGQRVTLRCSPRSGDLSVYWYQQSLDQGLQFLIQYYNGEERAKGNILERFSAQQFPDLHSELNLSSLELGDSALYFCARPRRGGNTYEQYFGPGTRLTVT.